This TCR beta chain is drawn from a study of somatic mutations in cytotoxic T cells in rheumatoid arthritis. Regarding this clone: Its antigen is not identified.

Study-level results: The study found that the largest CD8+ clone exceeded 20% of CD8+ cells in 8 of 65 patients.

The data were produced by immunoSEQ multiplex PCR, yet TCRdb's version contains in-frame clones alone and is incomplete. This repertoire shows 35,000 to 45,000 clones, 70% to 85% found once; its top ten account for 3% to 3.5%. The sample taken for sequencing was CD8+ T cells sorted from blood. The clonotype comes from a man aged 35-49 years in good health.

The CDR3 region is CASSFGVGYGYTF. In DNA, the CDR3 is TGTGCCAGCAGTTTTGGGGTGGGCTATGGCTACACCTTC. The chain combines TRBV27 with TRBJ1-2, with D hard to call. Germline V gene sequence: CDR1 MNHEY, CDR2 SMNVEV (reference sequence). The ends were cut back, 3 bases at V and 4 bases at J, with 9 bases in the middle. The CDR3 has 13 amino acids.